The entry below describes one TCR beta chain. Its antigen is currently not known. No base-level quality is on record; no much larger clone is a single base apart. From the cysteine through the phenylalanine, the CDR3 covers 13 amino acids. Of the read, only the CDR3 DNA is kept; its 39 bases are in frame from base 1. Trimming removed 3 bases from V and 11 bases from J; the gene matches leave 8 bases unexplained. CDR1 and CDR2, looked up from the germline V gene, are SGHTA and FQGNSA. This record belongs to a study of cytomegalovirus exposure and HLA in healthy donors (TCRdb year 2017). At the level of the whole study: The approximately 710 repertoires of the first cohort and the roughly 110 validation repertoires were produced on the same platform, according to a later analysis. The study was designed to test whether signatures of past pathogen exposure could be identified by cataloging public T cell receptors. A separate validation cohort of 100 to 150 different subjects was used in addition to the roughly 670-subject first cohort. To predict cytomegalovirus infection status, the study brought together high-throughput TCR immunosequencing, statistical association of individual TCRs with disease status, and machine learning. What the authors observed across the whole study: Cytomegalovirus status was reported to be diagnosed by the classifier with high specificity and sensitivity in both the original and validation cohorts. Of the cluster scores, roughly 95% were above 0 in a later analysis, which found that TCRs clustered in the first cohort also tended to co-occur in the 110 or so validation repertoires. A few of the identified cytomegalovirus-associated TCR beta chains were confirmed in vitro to be specific for cytomegalovirus antigens. Most TCR sequences were seen in very few donors, while some public TCRs were found in many individuals. The study listed 170 or so TCR beta chains as associated with cytomegalovirus. The authors suggested that the approach could potentially be generalized to other disease states and immunological phenotypes. A later analysis had no HLA typing for the validation cohort, so co-occurrence there was scored across all 120 repertoires.

Library creation used the immunoSEQ multiplex PCR assay. The paper's data handling went like this. To diagnose cytomegalovirus status from the catalog of TCR beta chain sequences, a statistical classification framework was built. Entries here come from immuneACCESS through TCRdb and include only in-frame sequences with V and J called. Some clones fail to appear in such tables; in the studies checked, an unresolved V gene covers under half of the shortfall, and the cause of the remainder is unknown. That table is the source of V, J and clone size, and D and trimming were worked out from the DNA. Within this sample are more than 50,000 clones, with roughly 90% of them counted one time only. Of the sample, 2% to 2.5% is held by the ten largest clones. The donors belonged to the validation cohort of approximately 130 subjects, which was separate from the roughly 670-subject first cohort.

Material: PBMCs. This clonotype originated in a woman aged 25 to 39 in good health and CMV-seronegative. The rearranged chain carries TRBV7-2 and TRBJ2-5, with TRBD1 matching 8 junction bases. In nucleotides, the sequence is TGTGCCAGCAGCTTTCAGGGGGCTGGAGAGCAGTACTTC. Its translation reads: CASSFQGAGEQYF.